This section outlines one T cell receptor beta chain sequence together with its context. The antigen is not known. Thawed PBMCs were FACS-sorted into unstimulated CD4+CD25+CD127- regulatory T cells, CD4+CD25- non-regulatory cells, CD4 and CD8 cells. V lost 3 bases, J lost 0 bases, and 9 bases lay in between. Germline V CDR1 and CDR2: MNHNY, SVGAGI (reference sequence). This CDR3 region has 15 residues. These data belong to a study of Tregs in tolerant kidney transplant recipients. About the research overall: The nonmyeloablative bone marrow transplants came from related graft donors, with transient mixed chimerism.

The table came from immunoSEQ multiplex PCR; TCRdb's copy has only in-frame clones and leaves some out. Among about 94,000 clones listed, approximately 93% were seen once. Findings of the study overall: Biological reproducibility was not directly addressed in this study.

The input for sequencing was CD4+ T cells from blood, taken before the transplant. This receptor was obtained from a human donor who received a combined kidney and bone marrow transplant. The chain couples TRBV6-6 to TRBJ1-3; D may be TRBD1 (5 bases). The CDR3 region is CASSYHQGSGNTIYF. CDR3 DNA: TGTGCCAGCAGTTATCATCAGGGCTCTGGAAACACCATATATTTT.